The entry that follows covers one TCR beta chain sequence. Its antigen remains unknown. The data belong to a study of beta chain features in type 1 diabetes. Points from the study as a whole: Resolution of whether HLA type affects TCRB rearrangement was not achieved here. Among all four CD4+ subsets, Type 1 diabetes patients had TCRB CDR3s that were moderately but significantly shorter.

The entirety of the isolated RNA underwent reverse transcription, so expressed TCRB transcripts were sequenced. TCRdb's copy holds only in-frame clones and misses some; the assay was immunoSEQ multiplex PCR. This table holds 300,000 to 400,000 clones, approximately 12% found once. The clonotype originates from a woman younger than 30 with type 1 diabetes. The material sequenced was naive CD4+ T cells from blood.

CDR3 DNA sequence: TGTGCCAGCAGTGAATCCGGGAACTATGGCTACACCTTC. Translated, it gives CASSESGNYGYTF. The V gene is TRBV25-1, the J gene TRBJ1-2; D uncertain. V was trimmed by 1 base and J by 2 bases, leaving 5 bases between them. Looked up from germline, CDR1 is MGHDK and CDR2 is SYGVNS. There are 13 residues in the CDR3.